The TCR beta chain under discussion was sequenced for a study of cytomegalovirus exposure and HLA in healthy donors. The CDR3 contains 15 residues. This clone was recorded once. This PCR relied on a set of 60 Vbeta primers and 13 Jbeta primers. Profiled with immunoSEQ multiplex PCR; TCRdb holds only in-frame clones, not every one. The sample consists of 150,000 to 200,000 clones, around 80% of them appearing once. This sequence originates from a woman aged 18-29 years in good health and CMV-seronegative. The J gene is TRBJ2-2, the V gene TRBV21-1; whether TRBD1, the table's D call, matches the DNA was not checked. TRBV21-1 is a known pseudogene. The sample comprised PBMCs. CDR3 amino acids: CASRGRTGRDGELFF. CDR3 coding DNA: TGTGCCAGCCGCGGGCGGACAGGGAGGGACGGGGAGCTGTTTTTT.